One sample yielded the 8 T cell receptor beta chains listed below, sequenced in a study of shared clonotypes between healthy human individuals. Using immunoSEQ multiplex PCR, the repertoire was profiled, and TCRdb retains in-frame clones only, with some absent. The data show 600,000 to 750,000 clones, roughly 72% seen once. Specimen: memory CD4+ T cells sorted from blood. The sample's subset: CD45RA-negative fraction. These receptors were obtained from a woman in her twenties or thirties in good health.

As concerns this clone: The sample carries other DNA sequences with the same CDR3. This chain links TRBV5-1 with TRBJ1-5; maybe TRBD1 (5 bases). CDR1 and CDR2 (germline): SGHRS, YFSETQ. The CDR3 sequence is 13 residues long. The V end was cut by 4 bases, the J end by 4 bases, with 9 bases between. The CDR3 protein is CASSPQGNQPQHF. As DNA, the CDR3 is TGCGCCAGCAGCCCGCAGGGTAATCAGCCCCAGCATTTT.

This clone has only a few counts. The chain recombines TRBV5-6 with TRBJ1-1; D possibly corresponds to TRBD1 (5 bases). CDR3 length: 14 residues. Germline CDR1 is SGHDT and CDR2 is YYEEEE. The V end lost 7 bases, the J end lost 3 bases, and 16 bases lay between the germline ends. The CDR3 loop reads CASLLEGRYTEAFF. The CDR3 coding sequence is TGTGCCAGCCTCCTTGAGGGGAGGTACACTGAAGCTTTCTTT. The full variable domain, with the rest looked up from reference TRBV5-6 and TRBJ1-1, is DAGVTQSPTHLIKTRGQQVTLRCSPKSGHDTVSWYQQALGQGPQFIFQYYEEEERQRGNFPDRFSGHQFPNYSSELNVNALLLGDSALYLCASLLEGRYTEAFFGQGTRLTVV.

CDR3 sequence: CATSRGAQGAGSNQPQHF. CDR3 nucleotide sequence: TGTGCCACCAGCAGAGGGGCCCAGGGGGCTGGTAGCAATCAGCCCCAGCATTTT. The J gene is TRBJ1-5, the V gene TRBV15, with 8 bases identical to TRBD1. CDR1 LNHNV and CDR2 YYDKDF come from the germline V gene (reference sequence). The CDR3 has 18 residues. The V and J ends lost 1 base and 0 bases, in that order; junction bases with no gene match: 8.

This chain joins TRBV7-9 and TRBJ2-6; 10 bases agree with TRBD1. V dropped 0 bases and J dropped 0; count of bases not matched to a gene: 2. The CDR3 runs to 18 residues. Per the germline V gene, CDR1 is SEHNR and CDR2 is FQNEAQ (reference sequence). The CDR3, as DNA: TGTGCCAGCAGCTTAGCAGGGACAGGGGTCTCTGGGGCCAACGTCCTGACTTTC. Translation gives CASSLAGTGVSGANVLTF.

This clone is a singleton in its sample. The chain links TRBV5-1 to TRBJ2-7; TRBD2 matches at 8 bases. The length of the CDR3 is 14 residues. The germline gives CDR1 SGHRS, CDR2 YFSETQ. The V gene end was trimmed by 2 bases and the J gene end by 3 bases; junction bases not matched to a gene: 4. For the CDR3, the DNA is TGCGCCAGCAGCTTAAGTAGCGGGATCTACGAGCAGTACTTC. This encodes CASSLSSGIYEQYF.

The table lists this clone with a few counts. This chain connects TRBV29-1 to TRBJ1-1; D might be TRBD1 (6 bases). The germline gives CDR1 SQVTM, CDR2 ANQGSEA. Trimming stripped 4 bases from V and 0 bases from J, with 12 bases between. The CDR3 spans 14 residues. The DNA of the CDR3 is TGCAGCGTTGGGAGGACAGCTATGAACACTGAAGCTTTCTTT. Protein sequence: CSVGRTAMNTEAFF.

This rearrangement joins TRBV19 to TRBJ2-1, with D perhaps matching TRBD2 (6 bases). Germline assignment: CDR1 LNHDA and CDR2 SQIVND (reference sequence). The germline V and J ends were trimmed by 4 bases and 0 bases, with 13 bases remaining between them. This CDR3 spans 16 amino acids. CDR3 DNA sequence: TGTGCCAGTAGTAACCCTAGCGCTAGCTCCTACAATGAGCAGTTCTTC. This sequence encodes CASSNPSASSYNEQFF.

This clone was picked up one time. The V call is TRBV10-3, the J call TRBJ1-2; 7 bases align to TRBD1. CDR1 is ENHRY, CDR2 SYGVKD, per germline. The CDR3 is made up of 15 amino acids. Trimming took 6 bases from V and 2 from J; bases not matched to a gene: 9. As DNA, the CDR3 is TGTGCCATCAGGGAGGACAGGTCAACCAACTATGGCTACACCTTC. This sequence encodes CAIREDRSTNYGYTF.